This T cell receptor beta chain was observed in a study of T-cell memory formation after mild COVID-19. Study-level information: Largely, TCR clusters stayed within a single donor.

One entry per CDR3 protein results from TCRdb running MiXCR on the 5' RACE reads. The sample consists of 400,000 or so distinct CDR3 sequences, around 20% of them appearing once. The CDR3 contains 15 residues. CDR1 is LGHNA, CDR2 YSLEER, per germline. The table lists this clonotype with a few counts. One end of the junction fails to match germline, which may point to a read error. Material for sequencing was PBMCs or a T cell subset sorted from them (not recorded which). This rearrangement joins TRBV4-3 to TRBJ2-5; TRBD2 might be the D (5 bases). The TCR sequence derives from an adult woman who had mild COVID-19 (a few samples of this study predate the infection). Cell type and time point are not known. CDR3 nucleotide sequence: TGCGCCAGCAGCCAAGCTAGAGGACTGGAAGAGGCCCAGTACTTC. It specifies CASSQARGLEEAQYF.